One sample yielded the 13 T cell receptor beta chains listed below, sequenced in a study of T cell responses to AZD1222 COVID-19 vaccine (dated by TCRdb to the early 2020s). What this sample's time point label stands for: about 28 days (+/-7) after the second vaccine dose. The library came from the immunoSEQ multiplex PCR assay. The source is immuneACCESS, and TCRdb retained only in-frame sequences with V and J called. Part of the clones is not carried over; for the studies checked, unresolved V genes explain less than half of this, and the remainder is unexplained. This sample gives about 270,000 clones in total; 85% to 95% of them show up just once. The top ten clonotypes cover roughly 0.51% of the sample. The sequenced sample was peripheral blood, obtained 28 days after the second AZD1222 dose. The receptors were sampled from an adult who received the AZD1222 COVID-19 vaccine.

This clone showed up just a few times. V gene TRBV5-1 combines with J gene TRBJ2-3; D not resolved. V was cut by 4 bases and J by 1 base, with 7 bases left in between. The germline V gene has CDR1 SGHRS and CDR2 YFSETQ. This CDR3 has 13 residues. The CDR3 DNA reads TGCGCCAGCAGCGAGGACCGCACAGATACGCAGTATTTT. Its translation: CASSEDRTDTQYF.

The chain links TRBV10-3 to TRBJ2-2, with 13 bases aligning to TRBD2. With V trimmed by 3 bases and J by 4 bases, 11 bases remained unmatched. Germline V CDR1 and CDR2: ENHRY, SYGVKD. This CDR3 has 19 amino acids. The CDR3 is CAISEDPGLAGFSTGELFF. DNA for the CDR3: TGTGCCATCAGTGAAGACCCGGGACTAGCGGGATTCAGCACCGGGGAGCTGTTTTTT.

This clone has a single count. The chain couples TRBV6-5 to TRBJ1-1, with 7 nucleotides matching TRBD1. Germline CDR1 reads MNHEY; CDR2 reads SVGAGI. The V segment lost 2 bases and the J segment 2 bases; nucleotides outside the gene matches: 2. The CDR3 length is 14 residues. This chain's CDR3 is CASSYRQGNTEAFF. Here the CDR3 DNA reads TGTGCCAGCAGTTACCGACAGGGAAACACTGAAGCTTTCTTT.

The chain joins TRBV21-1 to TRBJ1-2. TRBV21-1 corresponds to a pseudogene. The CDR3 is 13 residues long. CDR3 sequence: CASTTGGPYGYTF. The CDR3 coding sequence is TGTGCCAGCACCACGGGGGGACCCTATGGCTACACCTTC.

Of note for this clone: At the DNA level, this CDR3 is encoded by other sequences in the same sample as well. The CDR3 DNA reads TGTGCCAGCAGCACCGGGTCCTACGAGCAGTACTTC. This gives the protein CASSTGSYEQYF. V is TRBV12-3 or TRBV12-4 and J is TRBJ2-7; no firm D call. Trimming shortened V by 6 bases and J by 1 base, and 7 bases separated the two germline ends. The CDR3 runs to 12 residues.

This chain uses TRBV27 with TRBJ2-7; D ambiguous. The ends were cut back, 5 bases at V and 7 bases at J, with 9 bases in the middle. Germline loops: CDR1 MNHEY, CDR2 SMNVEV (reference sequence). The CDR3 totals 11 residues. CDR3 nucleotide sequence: TGTGCCAGCAGTACGCTATGGGAGCAGTACTTC. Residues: CASSTLWEQYF.

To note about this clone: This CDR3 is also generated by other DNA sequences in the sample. The CDR3: CASSPSGNSPLHF. CDR3 bases: TGTGCCAGCTCACCATCGGGAAATTCACCCCTCCACTTT. The J gene is TRBJ1-6, the V gene TRBV18, with no clear D. V was clipped by 2 bases and J by 7 bases, with 6 bases between them. There are 13 residues in the CDR3. The germline V gene encodes CDR1 KGHSH and CDR2 LQKENI.

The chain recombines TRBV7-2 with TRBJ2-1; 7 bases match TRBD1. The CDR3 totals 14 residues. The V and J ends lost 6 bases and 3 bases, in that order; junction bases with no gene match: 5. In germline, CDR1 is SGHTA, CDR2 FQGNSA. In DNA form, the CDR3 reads TGTGCCAGCAGGAACAGGGGTATCTACAATGAGCAGTTCTTC. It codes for CASRNRGIYNEQFF.

The CDR3 loop reads CASSSVESEAFF. CDR3 nucleotide sequence: TGTGCCAGCAGCTCTGTGGAGTCTGAAGCTTTCTTT. This chain connects TRBV3-1 (or the pseudogene TRBV3-2) to TRBJ1-1; D not certain. The germline V and J ends were trimmed by 5 bases and 6 bases, with 10 bases remaining between them. Looked up from germline, CDR1 is LGHDT and CDR2 is YNNKEL (reference sequence). The CDR3 contains 12 residues.

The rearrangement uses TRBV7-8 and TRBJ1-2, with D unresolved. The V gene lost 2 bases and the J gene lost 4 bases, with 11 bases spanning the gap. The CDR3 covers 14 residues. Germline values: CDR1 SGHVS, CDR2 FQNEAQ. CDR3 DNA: TGTGCCAGCAGCTTAAGTCTGTCAACCTATGGCTACACCTTC. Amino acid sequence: CASSLSLSTYGYTF.

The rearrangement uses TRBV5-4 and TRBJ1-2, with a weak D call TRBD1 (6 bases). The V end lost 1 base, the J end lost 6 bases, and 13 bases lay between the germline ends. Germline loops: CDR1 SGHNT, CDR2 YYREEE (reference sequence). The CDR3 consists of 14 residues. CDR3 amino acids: CASSLRQGSNGYTF. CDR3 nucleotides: TGTGCCAGCAGCTTGAGGCAGGGGTCGAATGGCTACACCTTC. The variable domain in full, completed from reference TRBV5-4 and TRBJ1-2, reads ETGVTQSPTHLIKTRGQQVTLRCSSQSGHNTVSWYQQALGQGPQFIFQYYREEENGRGNFPPRFSGLQFPNYSSELNVNALELDDSALYLCASSLRQGSNGYTFGSGTRLTVV.

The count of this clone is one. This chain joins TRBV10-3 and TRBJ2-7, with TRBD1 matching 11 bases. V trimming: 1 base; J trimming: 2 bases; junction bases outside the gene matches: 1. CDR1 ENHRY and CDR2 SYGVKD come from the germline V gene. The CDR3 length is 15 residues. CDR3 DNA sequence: TGTGCCATCAGTGAGTTGGGACAGGGGGCCTACGAGCAGTACTTC. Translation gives CAISELGQGAYEQYF.

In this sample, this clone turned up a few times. CDR3: CASSFRQGASMNTEAFF. Written as DNA, the CDR3 is TGCGCCAGCAGCTTCCGACAGGGGGCTAGTATGAACACTGAAGCTTTCTTT. The chain has TRBV5-1 and TRBJ1-1; 10 positions match TRBD1. The length of the CDR3 is 17 residues. Germline V lookup: CDR1 SGHRS, CDR2 YFSETQ. Unmatched junction bases numbered 7, after V lost 2 bases and J lost 0 bases.